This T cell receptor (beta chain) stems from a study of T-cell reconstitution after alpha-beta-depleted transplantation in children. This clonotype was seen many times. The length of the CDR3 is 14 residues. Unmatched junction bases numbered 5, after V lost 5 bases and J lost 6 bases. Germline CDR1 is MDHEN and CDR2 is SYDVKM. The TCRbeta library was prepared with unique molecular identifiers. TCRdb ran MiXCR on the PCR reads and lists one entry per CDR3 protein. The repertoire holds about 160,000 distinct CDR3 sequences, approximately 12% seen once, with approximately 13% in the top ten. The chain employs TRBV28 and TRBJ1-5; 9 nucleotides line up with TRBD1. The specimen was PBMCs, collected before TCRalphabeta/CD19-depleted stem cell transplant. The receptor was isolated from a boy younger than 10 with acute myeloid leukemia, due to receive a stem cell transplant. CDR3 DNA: TGTGCCAGCAGTGCCGGGACAGGGCTTCAGCCCCAGCATTTT. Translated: CASSAGTGLQPQHF.